The clone carrying this T cell receptor (beta chain) has a handful of counts. The data belong to a study of blood T cell repertoires in COVID-19. As handled by the study authors: Estimation of nucleated cell counts was performed using reference gene primer amplification. The assay was immunoSEQ multiplex PCR, and TCRdb's table has in-frame clones only and misses some. Clone size and V and J calls were adopted from that table, with D and trimming inferred from the DNA. Of fewer than 350,000 clones listed, 87% are singletons. The sequenced sample was peripheral blood. The receptor comes from a young man with COVID-19, enrolled during active disease.

The chain's CDR3 is CASSGRGLGRADTQYF. CDR3 coding DNA: TGTGCCAGCAGCGGGCGGGGGCTGGGCCGGGCAGATACGCAGTATTTT. The chain couples TRBV6-2 or TRBV6-3 to TRBJ2-3; D is perhaps TRBD2 (7 bases). The germline V gene has CDR1 MNHEY and CDR2 SVGEGT. This CDR3 contains 16 residues. V lost 6 bases and J lost 4, with 20 bases in between.